Listed here is a single T cell receptor (beta chain). Its antigen is currently unknown. The sample is drawn from a study of somatic mutations in cytotoxic T cells in rheumatoid arthritis. General observations from the study: There was no significant difference in CD8+ T-cell clonality between rheumatoid arthritis patients and age-matched healthy controls. For patients with rheumatoid arthritis, CD8+ clonality went up with age, while healthy controls showed no such change.

TCRdb's copy holds only in-frame clones and misses some; the assay was immunoSEQ multiplex PCR. The data contain some 6,700 clones, approximately 77% of them singletons. The TCR originated in a woman in her 70s with rheumatoid arthritis. Sequenced material: CD8+ T cells sorted from blood, taken at a follow-up visit.

The CDR3 sequence: CASSADLGSQETQYF. The CDR3 bases are TGTGCCAGCAGCGCCGATCTGGGGAGCCAAGAGACCCAGTACTTC. This sequence joins TRBV7-6 and TRBJ2-5; D is perhaps TRBD2 (5 bases). The CDR3 covers 15 residues. The germline CDR1 and CDR2 sequences are SGHVS and FNYEAQ. V lost 5 bases, J lost 1 base, and 14 bases lay in between. Complete variable domain (other parts from reference TRBV7-6 and TRBJ2-5): GAGVSQSPRYKVTKRGQDVALRCDPISGHVSLYWYRQALGQGPEFLTYFNYEAQQDKSGLPNDRFSAERPEGSISTLTIQRTEQRDSAMYRCASSADLGSQETQYFGPGTRLLVL.